This paragraph reports one TCR beta chain. No antigen is known for it. The source of the sample is a study of T cells in localized non-small cell lung cancer. Study-wide findings and caveats: A higher density of T cells in blood coincided with extended overall survival. Appearing in adjacent lung were a median approximately 50 of the top 100 tumor clones. Adjacent uninvolved lung tissue had the highest T cell clonality, exceeding tumor.

Only in-frame clones appear in the TCRdb table, and some are missing; sequencing was by immunoSEQ multiplex PCR. The sample shows 75,000 to 95,000 clones, roughly 89% of them seen only once. Trimming removed 5 bases at V and 6 bases at J, with 17 bases between. The CDR3 is 14 residues long. Germline lookup yields CDR1 SGHTA and CDR2 FQGNSA. Sequenced here: peripheral blood, sampled before any cancer treatment. The gene calls are TRBV7-2 and TRBJ2-7; D might be TRBD1 (6 bases). The sequence was collected from a man between 40 and 70 years old with stage I squamous cell lung carcinoma. CDR3 in amino acids: CASSLRTVQPEQYF. In DNA, the CDR3 is TGTGCCAGCAGCCTGCGGACAGTACAGCCCGAGCAGTACTTC.